This T cell receptor (beta chain) was identified in a study of CD8 T cells in ankylosing spondylitis. TCRdb called the 5' RACE reads again in MiXCR, with one record for every CDR3 protein. The table records some 25,000 distinct CDR3 sequences, over 2% of them present only once. The CDR3 sequence is 16 residues long. V was pared by 3 bases and J by 8 bases, with 12 bases of the junction left unmatched. The germline CDR1 and CDR2 sequences are SGDLS and YYNGEE. This clonotype was seen at least ten times. Its specificity is not known. Points from the study as a whole: What seemed typical of ankylosing spondylitis blood was a TCR beta motif built from 8 or 9 highly homologous variants.

The clonotype was recovered from a female donor with ankylosing spondylitis or in good health (not recorded which). The chain is built from TRBV9 and TRBJ1-2; 11 bases match TRBD1. The source material was blood, either unsorted or a sorted T cell fraction (not recorded which). The DNA for the CDR3 is TGTGCCAGCAGCGGATGGACAGGGGGCGCGTCGGAGGGCTACACCTTC. Amino acids: CASSGWTGGASEGYTF.